The sequence of this T cell receptor (beta chain) was determined in a study of beta chain features in type 1 diabetes. Study outcomes and limitations: Sampled from patients, naive, central memory and Treg TCRB repertoires appeared more similar than those sampled from healthy donors. Here, the possible influence of HLA type (on TCRB rearrangement) remained unresolved. The study found moderately but significantly shorter TCRB CDR3s in all four CD4+ subsets of Type 1 diabetes patients.

Note on this clone: Its specificity is not known.

One heparinised blood draw averaging roughly 100 mL was given by each donor. J was trimmed by 6 bases and V by 3 bases; bases with no gene match: 1. The CDR3 contains 12 residues. Looked up from germline, CDR1 is SGDLS and CDR2 is YYNGEE. TCRB transcripts that were expressed got sequenced, as all of the isolated RNA had been reverse transcribed. Naive, central memory and regulatory T cell samples yielded some 3.9 million reads on average. Sequencing used immunoSEQ multiplex PCR; TCRdb keeps in-frame clones, though not all of them. The repertoire has 150,000 to 200,000 clones, roughly 60% of them found once; the top ten carry about 0.091%.

The source material was naive CD4+ T cells from blood. This chain uses TRBV9 with TRBJ2-3, with TRBD1 matching 7 bases. The TCR was taken from a man aged 30-40 years with type 1 diabetes. CDR3: CASSATGDTQYF. The CDR3 DNA follows: TGTGCCAGCAGCGCGACAGGGGATACGCAGTATTTT.